These T cell receptor beta chains were read from a single sample in a study of blood T cell repertoires in COVID-19. The repertoire was sequenced with immunoSEQ multiplex PCR; TCRdb's copy has only in-frame clones and lacks some. The sample lists over 200,000 clones, just under 90% occurring once. The material sequenced was PBMCs or T cells enriched from blood (not recorded which). These receptors were taken from a man under 40 who had recovered from COVID-19. Both conserved end residues are part of each CDR3. Each record gives: V gene, D gene, J gene, clone size, CDR3 DNA, CDR3 protein. D genes are given only for firm matches. Clone size, where shown, is once, few, many, or a class for clones that have expanded.

V: TRBV15
D: NA
J: TRBJ1-6
size: NA
DNA: TGTGCCACCAGCGTAGACAGGAATCATTCACCCCTCCACTTT
CDR3: CATSVDRNHSPLHF

V: TRBV25-1
D: NA
J: TRBJ2-5
size: NA
DNA: TGTGCCAGCAGTGATGGCGGACACCCCGAAGAGACCCAGTACTTC
CDR3: CASSDGGHPEETQYF

V: TRBV4-3
D: NA
J: TRBJ2-1
size: NA
DNA: TGCGCCAGCAGCCAAGATAGCACTGCCTCCTACAATGAGCAGTTCTTC
CDR3: CASSQDSTASYNEQFF

V: TRBV19
D: TRBD1
J: TRBJ2-7
size: once
DNA: TGTGCCAGTAGTATAGGGACAGGGGACTACGAGCAGTACTTC
CDR3: CASSIGTGDYEQYF

V: TRBV7-9
D: TRBD2
J: TRBJ2-2
size: NA
DNA: TGTGCCAGCAGCCCCCGTTACGCCCTAGCGGGAGACACCGGGGAGCTGTTTTTT
CDR3: CASSPRYALAGDTGELFF

V: TRBV24-1
D: NA
J: TRBJ2-5
size: NA
DNA: TGTGCCACCAGTGATCGCAGGGGCGAGCAAGAGACCCAGTACTTC
CDR3: CATSDRRGEQETQYF

V: TRBV15
D: NA
J: TRBJ2-1
size: NA
DNA: TGTGCCACCAGCAGAGCGGGGGATGAGCAGTTCTTC
CDR3: CATSRAGDEQFF

V: TRBV7-8
D: TRBD1
J: TRBJ2-2
size: NA
DNA: TGTGCCAGCAGCGTCCCCGGGACAGGCGGCGGGGAGCTGTTTTTT
CDR3: CASSVPGTGGGELFF

V: TRBV28
D: NA
J: TRBJ2-1
size: NA
DNA: TGTGCCAGCAGGCCGGACTATTACAATGAGCAGTTCTTC
CDR3: CASRPDYYNEQFF

V: TRBV19
D: TRBD1
J: TRBJ2-7
size: NA
DNA: TGTGCCAGTAGTATCCCAGGGGGCCTTAGCTCCTACGAGCAGTACTTC
CDR3: CASSIPGGLSSYEQYF

V: TRBV3-1/TRBV3-2
D: NA
J: TRBJ1-2
size: NA
DNA: TGTGCCAGCAGCCCAACCCGGTCGCGACAGAAAAATAACTATGGCTACACCTTC
CDR3: CASSPTRSRQKNNYGYTF

V: TRBV27
D: TRBD1
J: TRBJ1-5
size: few
DNA: TGTGCCAGCAGGACAGGGACTCAGCCCCAGCATTTT
CDR3: CASRTGTQPQHF

V: TRBV6-1
D: NA
J: TRBJ2-5
size: NA
DNA: TGTGCCAGCAGTGAAGGATTTAGTCGGAGCTCAGGGCCTTACCAAGAGACCCAGTACTTC
CDR3: CASSEGFSRSSGPYQETQYF

V: TRBV28
D: NA
J: TRBJ2-6
size: once
DNA: TGTGCCAGCAGTTTTGAACACTCTGGGGCCAACGTCCTGACTTTC
CDR3: CASSFEHSGANVLTF

V: TRBV4-3
D: NA
J: TRBJ1-6
size: NA
DNA: TGCGCCAGCAGCCCCACTTTCGCGGATAATTCACCCCTCCACTTT
CDR3: CASSPTFADNSPLHF

V: TRBV18
D: NA
J: TRBJ1-6
size: NA
DNA: TGTGCCAGCTCACCAGCCCCCTTGAGGGGGTCAGGTTCACCCCTCCACTTT
CDR3: CASSPAPLRGSGSPLHF

V: TRBV13
D: TRBD1
J: TRBJ2-4
size: once
DNA: TGTGCCAGCAGCTATCGGACAGGGGGAAACATTCAGTACTTC
CDR3: CASSYRTGGNIQYF

V: TRBV19
D: TRBD1
J: TRBJ2-7
size: NA
DNA: TGTGCCAGTAGCCAAGGGGTAAAGGGACAGGGGTACAGCGAGCAGTACTTC
CDR3: CASSQGVKGQGYSEQYF

V: TRBV6-2/TRBV6-3
D: TRBD1
J: TRBJ1-6
size: few
DNA: TGTGCCAGCAGTTACCGACAGGGGAGGGCCTCACCCCTCCACTTT
CDR3: CASSYRQGRASPLHF

V: TRBV21-1
D: NA
J: TRBJ2-3
size: NA
DNA: TGTGCCAGCAGCAAAGGCGGGCGGGAGAAGATAGATACGCAGTATTTT
CDR3: CASSKGGREKIDTQYF

V: TRBV6-4
D: NA
J: TRBJ2-3
size: NA
DNA: TGTGCCAGCAGTGCTAGCAGCACAGATACGCAGTATTTT
CDR3: CASSASSTDTQYF

V: TRBV19
D: TRBD2
J: TRBJ2-5
size: NA
DNA: TGTGCCAGTAGTACAGAGACTAGCAGGTACCAAGAGACCCAGTACTTC
CDR3: CASSTETSRYQETQYF

V: TRBV29-1
D: NA
J: TRBJ1-1
size: NA
DNA: TGCAGCGTTGTTAGTCCCTCCCTCACTGAAGCTTTCTTT
CDR3: CSVVSPSLTEAFF

V: TRBV19
D: NA
J: TRBJ1-3
size: once
DNA: TGTGCCAGTAGTATTAACCGATTGAGCTCTGGAAACACCATATATTTT
CDR3: CASSINRLSSGNTIYF

V: TRBV6-1
D: NA
J: TRBJ2-1
size: NA
DNA: TGTGCCAGCAGTGAAATGGCTCGGGACATAATATACAATGAGCAGTTCTTC
CDR3: CASSEMARDIIYNEQFF

V: TRBV4-2
D: TRBD2
J: TRBJ2-1
size: NA
DNA: TGTGCCAGCAGCCAAGGAGCGGGGGGGACGAATGAGCAGTTCTTC
CDR3: CASSQGAGGTNEQFF

V: TRBV7-2
D: NA
J: TRBJ2-5
size: NA
DNA: TGTGCCAGCAGCTCGCTGCTAGCGTCGGAGACCCAGTACTTC
CDR3: CASSSLLASETQYF

V: TRBV29-1
D: NA
J: TRBJ1-1
size: NA
DNA: TGCAGCGTTGCCGGGACTGTGAACACTGAAGCTTTCTTT
CDR3: CSVAGTVNTEAFF

V: TRBV6-5
D: NA
J: TRBJ1-1
size: NA
DNA: TGTGCCAGCAGTTACTCGTTCGGGAACGGTGAAGCTTTCTTT
CDR3: CASSYSFGNGEAFF

V: TRBV25-1
D: NA
J: TRBJ1-1
size: NA
DNA: TGTGCCAGCAGCTTCGGACAGAGATACACTGAAGCTTTCTTT
CDR3: CASSFGQRYTEAFF

V: TRBV6-5
D: TRBD2
J: TRBJ2-2
size: NA
DNA: TGTGCCAGCAAACTAGCGGGGGCCGGAGCCGGGGAGCTGTTTTTT
CDR3: CASKLAGAGAGELFF

V: TRBV4-1
D: NA
J: TRBJ1-2
size: NA
DNA: TGCGCCAGCAGCCAAGAGGTTGGGGCGTTATTCGAGGATGGCTACACCTTC
CDR3: CASSQEVGALFEDGYTF

V: TRBV5-1
D: NA
J: TRBJ1-2
size: NA
DNA: TGCGCCAGCAGCTTAGGGGATAACTATGGCTACACCTTC
CDR3: CASSLGDNYGYTF

V: TRBV6-5
D: NA
J: TRBJ2-2
size: NA
DNA: TGTGCCAGCAATTATGGACAGAAGAACACCGGGGAGCTGTTTTTT
CDR3: CASNYGQKNTGELFF

V: TRBV15
D: TRBD1
J: TRBJ1-5
size: NA
DNA: TGTGCCACCAGCAGGGATTCAGGGGGGAATCAGCCCCAGCATTTT
CDR3: CATSRDSGGNQPQHF

V: TRBV7-9
D: NA
J: TRBJ1-1
size: NA
DNA: TGTGCCAGCAGCCCCAAGAACACAAACACTGAAGCTTTCTTT
CDR3: CASSPKNTNTEAFF

V: TRBV6-2/TRBV6-3
D: NA
J: TRBJ2-2
size: NA
DNA: TGTGCCAGCAGTTCGGACTATTCCACCGGGGAGCTGTTTTTT
CDR3: CASSSDYSTGELFF

V: TRBV28
D: NA
J: TRBJ2-3
size: NA
DNA: TGTGCCAGCAGTTTATTCGGAGATACGCAGTATTTT
CDR3: CASSLFGDTQYF

V: TRBV6-5
D: TRBD1
J: TRBJ2-5
size: NA
DNA: TGTGCCAGCAGTTACGGGACAGGACAAGAGACCCAGTACTTC
CDR3: CASSYGTGQETQYF

V: TRBV3-1/TRBV3-2
D: TRBD1
J: TRBJ2-3
size: NA
DNA: TGTGCCAGCAGCCAAGGCTTGACAGGGGTAGGAGATACGCAGTATTTT
CDR3: CASSQGLTGVGDTQYF

V: TRBV14
D: NA
J: TRBJ2-4
size: NA
DNA: TGTGCCAGCAGCCATACGGTTTTTCCCGAGTACTTC
CDR3: CASSHTVFPEYF

V: TRBV19
D: NA
J: TRBJ2-7
size: few
DNA: TGTGCCAGTAGTATGGGGCGGACCTCCTACGAGCAGTACTTC
CDR3: CASSMGRTSYEQYF

V: TRBV6-5
D: TRBD2
J: TRBJ2-1
size: NA
DNA: TGTGCCAGCAGTTACACGCCTAGCGGGGGCTACAATGAGCAGTTCTTC
CDR3: CASSYTPSGGYNEQFF

V: TRBV3-1/TRBV3-2
D: TRBD2
J: TRBJ2-7
size: NA
DNA: TGTGCCAGCAGACCGCGGGGGGCCCCCTACGAGCAGTACTTC
CDR3: CASRPRGAPYEQYF

V: TRBV30
D: NA
J: TRBJ1-1
size: NA
DNA: TGTGCCTGGAGCAGGGAATCGAACACTGAAGCTTTCTTT
CDR3: CAWSRESNTEAFF

V: TRBV7-7
D: TRBD1
J: TRBJ2-5
size: NA
DNA: TGTGCTAGCAGCTCCGACAGGGGAATGTGGGCGACCCAGTACTTC
CDR3: CASSSDRGMWATQYF

V: TRBV9
D: TRBD1
J: TRBJ2-2
size: NA
DNA: TGTGCCAGCAGCCCGCCGACAGGGCACGCCACCGGGGAGCTGTTTTTT
CDR3: CASSPPTGHATGELFF

V: TRBV12-3/TRBV12-4
D: NA
J: TRBJ2-1
size: NA
DNA: TGTGCCAGCAGTTTAGGTCGTAACAATGAGCAGTTCTTC
CDR3: CASSLGRNNEQFF

V: TRBV6-1
D: TRBD1
J: TRBJ1-5
size: NA
DNA: TGTGCCAGCAGTGAATGGGACAGGGGAAATCAGCCCCAGCATTTT
CDR3: CASSEWDRGNQPQHF

V: TRBV11-3
D: TRBD2
J: TRBJ2-2
size: once
DNA: TGTGCCAGCAGCCCGCCTCGACTAGCGGGACCCACCGGGGAGCTGTTTTTT
CDR3: CASSPPRLAGPTGELFF

V: TRBV30
D: TRBD1
J: TRBJ2-7
size: NA
DNA: TGTGCCTGGAGAGGGGACAGGGTGACGGCGGTTCCGTCCTTCGAGCAGTACTTC
CDR3: CAWRGDRVTAVPSFEQYF

V: TRBV4-1
D: NA
J: TRBJ2-1
size: once
DNA: TGCGCCAGCAGCCAACCTAAAGTCAATGAGCAGTTCTTC
CDR3: CASSQPKVNEQFF

V: TRBV18
D: NA
J: TRBJ2-1
size: NA
DNA: TGTGCCAGCTCACCAGGTCCAGGCAGGGGCAATGAGCAGTTCTTC
CDR3: CASSPGPGRGNEQFF

V: TRBV7-2
D: NA
J: TRBJ2-7
size: once
DNA: TGTGCCAGCAGCTTAGGGGGGGACAGCTCCTACGAGCAGTACTTC
CDR3: CASSLGGDSSYEQYF

V: TRBV4-1
D: TRBD2
J: TRBJ2-2
size: NA
DNA: TGCGCCAGCAGCTCTTTCCGGAGCGGGAGCACCGGGGAGCTGTTTTTT
CDR3: CASSSFRSGSTGELFF